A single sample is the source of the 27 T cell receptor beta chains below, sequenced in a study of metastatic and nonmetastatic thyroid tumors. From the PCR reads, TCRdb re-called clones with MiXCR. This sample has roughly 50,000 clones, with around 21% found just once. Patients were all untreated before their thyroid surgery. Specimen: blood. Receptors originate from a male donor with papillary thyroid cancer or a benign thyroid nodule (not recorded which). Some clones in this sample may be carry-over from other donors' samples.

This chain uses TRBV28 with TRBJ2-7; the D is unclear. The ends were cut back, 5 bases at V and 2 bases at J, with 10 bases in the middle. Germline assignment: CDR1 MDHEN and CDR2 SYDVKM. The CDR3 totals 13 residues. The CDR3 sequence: CASSDHTPYEQYF. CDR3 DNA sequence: TGTGCCAGCAGTGACCACACACCCTACGAGCAGTACTTC.

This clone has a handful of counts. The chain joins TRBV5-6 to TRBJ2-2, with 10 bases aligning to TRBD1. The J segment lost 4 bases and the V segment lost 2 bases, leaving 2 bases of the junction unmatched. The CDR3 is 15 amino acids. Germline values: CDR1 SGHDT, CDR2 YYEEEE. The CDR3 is CASSFGTGVTGELFF. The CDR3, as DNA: TGTGCCAGCAGCTTTGGGACAGGGGTCACCGGGGAGCTGTTTTTT.

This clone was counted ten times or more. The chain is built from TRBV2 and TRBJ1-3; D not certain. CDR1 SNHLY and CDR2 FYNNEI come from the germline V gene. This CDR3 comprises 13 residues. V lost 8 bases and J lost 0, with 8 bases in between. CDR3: CASGFSSGNTIYF. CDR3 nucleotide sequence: TGTGCCAGCGGCTTTTCCTCTGGAAACACCATATATTTT.

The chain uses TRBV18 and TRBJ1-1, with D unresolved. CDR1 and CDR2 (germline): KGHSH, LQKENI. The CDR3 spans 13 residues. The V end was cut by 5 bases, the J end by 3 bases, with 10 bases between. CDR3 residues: CASSSDLDTEAFF. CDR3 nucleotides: TGTGCCAGCTCATCGGACCTAGACACTGAAGCTTTCTTT.

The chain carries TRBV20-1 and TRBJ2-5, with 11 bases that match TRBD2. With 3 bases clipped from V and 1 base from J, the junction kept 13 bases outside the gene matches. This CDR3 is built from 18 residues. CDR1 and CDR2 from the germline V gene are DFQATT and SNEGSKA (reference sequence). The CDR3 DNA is TGCAGTGCTAGGGGGTGGCTAGCGGGGGGCCTACTCCAAGAGACCCAGTACTTC. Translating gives CSARGWLAGGLLQETQYF.

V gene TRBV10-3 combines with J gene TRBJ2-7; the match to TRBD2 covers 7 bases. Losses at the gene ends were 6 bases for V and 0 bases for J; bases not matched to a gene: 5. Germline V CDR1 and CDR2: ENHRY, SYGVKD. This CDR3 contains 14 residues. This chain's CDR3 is CAISPAGSSYEQYF. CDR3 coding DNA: TGTGCCATCAGCCCAGCGGGGAGCTCCTACGAGCAGTACTTC.

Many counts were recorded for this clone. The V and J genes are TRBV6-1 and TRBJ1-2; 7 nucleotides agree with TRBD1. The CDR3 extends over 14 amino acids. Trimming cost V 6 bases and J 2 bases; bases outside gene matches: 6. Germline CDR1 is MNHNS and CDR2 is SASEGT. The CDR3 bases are TGTGCCAGCAGGATAGGGGGCTTCAACTATGGCTACACCTTC. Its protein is CASRIGGFNYGYTF.

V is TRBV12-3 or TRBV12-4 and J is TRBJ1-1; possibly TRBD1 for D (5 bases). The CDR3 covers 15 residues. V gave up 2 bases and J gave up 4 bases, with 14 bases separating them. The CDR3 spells CASSLYGGRSTEAFF. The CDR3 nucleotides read TGTGCCAGCAGTTTATATGGGGGGAGGAGCACTGAAGCTTTCTTT.

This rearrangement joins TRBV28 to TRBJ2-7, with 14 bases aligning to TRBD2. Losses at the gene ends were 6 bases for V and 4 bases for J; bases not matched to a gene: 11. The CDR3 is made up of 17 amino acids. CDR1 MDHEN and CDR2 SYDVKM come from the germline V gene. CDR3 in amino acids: CASRGTSGSILGYEQYF. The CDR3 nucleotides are TGTGCCAGCAGGGGGACTAGCGGGAGCATTTTGGGATACGAGCAGTACTTC.

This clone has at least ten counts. CDR3 DNA sequence: TGTGCCAGCAGCCCAATGGGACCAGGGGACTATGGCTACACCTTC. Translation: CASSPMGPGDYGYTF. The rearrangement uses TRBV5-8 and TRBJ1-2; D might be TRBD1 (6 bases). Germline V gene data show CDR1 as SGHTS and CDR2 as YDEGEE. This CDR3 region has 15 residues. V was pared by 4 bases and J by 3 bases, with 16 bases between.

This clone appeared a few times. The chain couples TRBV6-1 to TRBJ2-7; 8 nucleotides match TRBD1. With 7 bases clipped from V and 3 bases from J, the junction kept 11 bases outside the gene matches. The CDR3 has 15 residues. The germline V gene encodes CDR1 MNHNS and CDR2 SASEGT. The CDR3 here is CASNLLDRVVYEQYF. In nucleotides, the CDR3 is TGTGCCAGCAATCTCCTGGACAGGGTGGTCTACGAGCAGTACTTC.

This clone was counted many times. CDR3 in DNA: TGTGCCAGCAGCCAAAGGGCGGGTACTAGCACAGATACGCAGTATTTT. Translation: CASSQRAGTSTDTQYF. V usage is TRBV4-2 and J usage is TRBJ2-3; D perhaps matches TRBD2 (5 bases). Trimming removed 2 bases from V and 0 bases from J, with 12 bases in between. The CDR3 has 16 residues. Germline lookup yields CDR1 LGHNA and CDR2 YNFKEQ.

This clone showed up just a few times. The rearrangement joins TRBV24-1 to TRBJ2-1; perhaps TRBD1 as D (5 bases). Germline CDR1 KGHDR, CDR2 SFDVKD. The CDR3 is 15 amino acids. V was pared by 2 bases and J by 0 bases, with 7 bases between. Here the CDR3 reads CATSDWQGSYNEQFF. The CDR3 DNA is TGTGCCACCAGTGATTGGCAGGGCTCCTACAATGAGCAGTTCTTC.

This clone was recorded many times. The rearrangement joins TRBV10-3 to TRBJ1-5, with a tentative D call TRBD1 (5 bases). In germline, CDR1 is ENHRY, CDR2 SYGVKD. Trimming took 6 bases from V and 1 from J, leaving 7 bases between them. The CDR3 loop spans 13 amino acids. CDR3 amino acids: CAIRGESNQPQHF. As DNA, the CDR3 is TGTGCCATCAGGGGGGAGAGCAATCAGCCCCAGCATTTT.

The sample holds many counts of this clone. CDR3 sequence: CASSEAGGRTDTQYF. Here the CDR3 DNA reads TGTGCCAGCAGCGAAGCGGGGGGACGCACAGATACGCAGTATTTT. This chain uses TRBV9 with TRBJ2-3; 9 bases align to TRBD2. The CDR3 spans 15 residues. Germline trimming cut 3 bases from V and 1 base from J; bases unmatched to any gene: 3. The V gene's germline CDR1 is SGDLS and CDR2 YYNGEE.

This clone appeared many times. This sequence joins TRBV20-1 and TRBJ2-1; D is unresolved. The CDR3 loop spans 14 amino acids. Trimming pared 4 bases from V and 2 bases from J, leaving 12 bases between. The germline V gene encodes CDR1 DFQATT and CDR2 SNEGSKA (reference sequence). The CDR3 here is CSAIHALAYNEQFF. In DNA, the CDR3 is TGCAGTGCTATCCACGCCCTGGCCTACAATGAGCAGTTCTTC.

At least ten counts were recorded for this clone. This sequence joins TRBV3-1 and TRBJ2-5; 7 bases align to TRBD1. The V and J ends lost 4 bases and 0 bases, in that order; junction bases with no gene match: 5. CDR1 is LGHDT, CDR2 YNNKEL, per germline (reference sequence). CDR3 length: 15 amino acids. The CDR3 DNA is TGTGCCAGCAGCCCGAAAGACAGGGACCAAGAGACCCAGTACTTC. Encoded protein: CASSPKDRDQETQYF.

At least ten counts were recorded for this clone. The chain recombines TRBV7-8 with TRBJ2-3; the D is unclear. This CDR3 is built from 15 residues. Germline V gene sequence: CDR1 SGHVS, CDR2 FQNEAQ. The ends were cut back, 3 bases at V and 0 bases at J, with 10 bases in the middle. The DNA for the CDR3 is TGTGCCAGCAGCTTTTTGGGTGGGAGCACAGATACGCAGTATTTT. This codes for CASSFLGGSTDTQYF.

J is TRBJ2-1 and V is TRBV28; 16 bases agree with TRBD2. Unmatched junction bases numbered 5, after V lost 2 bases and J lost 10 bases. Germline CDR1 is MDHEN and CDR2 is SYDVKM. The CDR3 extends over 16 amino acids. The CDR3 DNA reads TGTGCCAGCAGTTTAGGGGGGACTAGCGGGAGGGTGGAGCAGTTCTTC. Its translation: CASSLGGTSGRVEQFF.

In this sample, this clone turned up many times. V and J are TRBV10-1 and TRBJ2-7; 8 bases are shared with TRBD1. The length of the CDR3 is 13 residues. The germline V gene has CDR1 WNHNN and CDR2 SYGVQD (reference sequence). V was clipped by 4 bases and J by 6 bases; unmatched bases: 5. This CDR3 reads CASSADRGGEQYF. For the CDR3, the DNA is TGCGCCAGCAGTGCTGACAGGGGTGGCGAGCAGTACTTC.

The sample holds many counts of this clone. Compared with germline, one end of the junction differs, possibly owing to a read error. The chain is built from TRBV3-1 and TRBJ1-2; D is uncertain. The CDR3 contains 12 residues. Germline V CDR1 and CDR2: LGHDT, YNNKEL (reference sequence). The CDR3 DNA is TGTGCCAGCAGCACGACGGTATATGGCCACACCTTC. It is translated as CASSTTVYGHTF. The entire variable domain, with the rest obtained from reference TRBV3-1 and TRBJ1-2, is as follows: DTAVSQTPKYLVTQMGNDKSIKCEQNLGHDTMYWYKQDSKKFLKIMFSYNNKELIINETVPNRFSPKSPDKAHLNLHINSLELGDSAVYFCASSTTVYGHTFGSGTRLTVV.

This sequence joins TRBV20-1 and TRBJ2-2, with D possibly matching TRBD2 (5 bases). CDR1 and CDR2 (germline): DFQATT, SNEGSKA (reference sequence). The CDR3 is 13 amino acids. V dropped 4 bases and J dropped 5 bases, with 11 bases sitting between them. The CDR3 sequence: CSAMDLNTGELFF. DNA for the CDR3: TGCAGTGCTATGGACTTGAATACCGGGGAGCTGTTTTTT.

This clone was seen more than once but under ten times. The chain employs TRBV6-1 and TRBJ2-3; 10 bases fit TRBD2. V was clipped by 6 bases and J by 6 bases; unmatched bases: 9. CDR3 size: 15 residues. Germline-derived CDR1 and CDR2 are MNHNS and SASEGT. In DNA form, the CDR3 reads TGTGCCAGCAGACCTAGCGGGGGTATCAGTGATACGCAGTATTTT. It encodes CASRPSGGISDTQYF.

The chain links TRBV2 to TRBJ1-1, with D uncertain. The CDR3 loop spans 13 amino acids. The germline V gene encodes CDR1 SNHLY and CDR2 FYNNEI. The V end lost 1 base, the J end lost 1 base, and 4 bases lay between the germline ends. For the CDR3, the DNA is TGTGCCAGCAGTGAAGATTGGAACACTGAAGCTTTCTTT. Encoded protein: CASSEDWNTEAFF.

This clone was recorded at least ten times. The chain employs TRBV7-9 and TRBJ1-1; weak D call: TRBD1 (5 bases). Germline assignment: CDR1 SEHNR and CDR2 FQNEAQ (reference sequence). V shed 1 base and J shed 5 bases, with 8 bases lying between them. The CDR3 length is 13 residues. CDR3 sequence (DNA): TGTGCCAGCAGCTTAGGGGGGGGGACTGAAGCTTTCTTT. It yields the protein CASSLGGGTEAFF.

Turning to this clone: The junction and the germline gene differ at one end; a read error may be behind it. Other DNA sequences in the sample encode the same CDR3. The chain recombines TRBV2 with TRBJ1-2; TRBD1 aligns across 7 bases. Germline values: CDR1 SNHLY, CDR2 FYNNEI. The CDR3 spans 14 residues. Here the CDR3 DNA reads TGTGCCAGCAGTGATGGACAGGAGCACTATGGATACACATTC. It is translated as CASSDGQEHYGYTF.

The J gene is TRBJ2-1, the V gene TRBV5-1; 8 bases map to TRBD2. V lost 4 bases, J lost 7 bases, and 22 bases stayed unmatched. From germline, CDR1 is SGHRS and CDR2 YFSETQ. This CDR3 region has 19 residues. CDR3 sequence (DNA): TGCGCCAGCAGCCGTCGGAGTAGCGGGACAATTGAAATTGGAAATGAGCAGTTCTTC. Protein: CASSRRSSGTIEIGNEQFF.